Listed below are T cell receptor beta chains from one sample, sequenced in a study of T-cell memory formation after mild COVID-19. Using its own MiXCR run on the 5' RACE reads, TCRdb lists one record per CDR3 protein. The profile shows around 310,000 distinct CDR3 sequences, about a sixth of them singletons. The sample taken for sequencing was PBMCs or a T cell subset sorted from them (not recorded which). These receptors all come from a man aged 18 to 30 who had mild COVID-19 (a few samples of this study predate the infection). Cell type and time point are not known. The CDR3 runs from the conserved cysteine through the conserved F or W. A D gene is named only where the DNA matches it firmly. Size is stated for part of the rows, as once, few or many counts, or as a class when the clone is expanded.

j_call d_call clone_size v_call cdr3_nt cdr3_aa
TRBJ1-2 - - TRBV28 TGTGCCAGCAATGCGGCAGCTAACTATGGCTACACCTTC CASNAAANYGYTF
TRBJ2-5 TRBD2 many TRBV9 TGTGCCAGCAGCATCGGACTAGCAGAGACCCAGTACTTC CASSIGLAETQYF
TRBJ1-6 - - TRBV2 TGTGCCAGCAGAGGACTCACTTCCCCCAATTCACCCCTCCACTTT CASRGLTSPNSPLHF
TRBJ2-1 - few TRBV12-3/TRBV12-4 TGTGCCAGCAGTTTAGCCGGGGTCGAGCAGTTCTTC CASSLAGVEQFF
TRBJ1-1 TRBD1 once TRBV24-1 TGTGCCACCAGCACAGGGGGCACTGAAGCTTTCTTT CATSTGGTEAFF
TRBJ1-5 - few TRBV12-3/TRBV12-4 TGTGCCAGCACTGCTCGGGGCAATCAGCCCCAGCATTTT CASTARGNQPQHF
TRBJ2-2 - - TRBV3-1 TGTGCCAGCAGCCACTATGAGAATAAGGCAGGGGAGCTGTTTTTT CASSHYENKAGELFF
TRBJ2-6 - few TRBV6-5 TGTGCCAGCAGTTACTCGATGGGCTCTGGGGCCAACGTCCTGACTTTC CASSYSMGSGANVLTF
TRBJ2-2 TRBD1 few TRBV7-3 TGTGCCAGCAGCGGGGACAGCGGGGAGCTGTTTTTT CASSGDSGELFF
TRBJ2-5 - - TRBV18 TGTGCCAGCCACGGGGCCCAACCCCAAGAGACCCAGTACTTC CASHGAQPQETQYF
TRBJ2-7 TRBD2 - TRBV4-2 TGTGCCAGCAGCCAGACTTCCGGGACTAGCGGGGGCCCCCTCTACGAGCAGTACTTC CASSQTSGTSGGPLYEQYF
TRBJ2-1 - - TRBV4-1 TGCGCCAGCAGCGCGTCTAGTAGCAATGAGCAGTTCTTC CASSASSSNEQFF
TRBJ1-2 TRBD1 - TRBV12-3/TRBV12-4 TGTGCCAGCAGTTTTCAGGGGGCGCGTGGCTACACCTTC CASSFQGARGYTF
TRBJ1-1 - - TRBV6-2/TRBV6-3 TGTGCCAGCAGTCCCAAGGAGCACGCTGAAGCTTTCTTT CASSPKEHAEAFF
TRBJ2-5 - few TRBV12-3/TRBV12-4 TGTGCCAACCCTCCCGAGACCCAGTACTTC CANPPETQYF
TRBJ2-2 - few TRBV12-3/TRBV12-4 TGTGCCAGCAGTTTAGGTTCGAGACCGAACACCGGGGAGCTGTTTTTT CASSLGSRPNTGELFF
TRBJ2-2 TRBD1 - TRBV7-9 TGTGCCAGCAGCGCAACCGGGACAGGTTTTGGGGCCGGGGAGCTGTTTTTT CASSATGTGFGAGELFF
TRBJ1-4 TRBD1 few TRBV7-8 TGTGCCAGCAGCCGAAGACGGACAGGGATAACTAATGAAAAACTGTTTTTT CASSRRRTGITNEKLFF